This T cell receptor beta chain was profiled in a study of shared clonotypes between healthy human individuals. Points from the study as a whole: Only blood was sampled, and tissue TCR repertoires likely differ from blood ones.

All the donors were Caucasian adults who lived in Nashville, Tennessee. The J segment lost 6 bases and the V segment lost 3 bases, leaving 9 bases of the junction unmatched. The CDR3 runs 15 residues. The germline V gene has CDR1 MNHEY and CDR2 SMNVEV (reference sequence). Concerning this clone: What it binds is unknown.

Several immunoSEQ 96-well plates shared each subset's DNA, each plate a replicate. When replicate PCRs were run on sorted subsets, they used around 200 ng DNA, approximately 33,000 T cell genomes. Produced via immunoSEQ multiplex PCR; TCRdb's table is partial and in-frame only. The data hold some 500,000 clones, with approximately 94% observed a single time. The V gene is TRBV27, the J gene TRBJ2-7; 9 nucleotides match TRBD2. This receptor was obtained from a woman aged 25 to 39 in good health. Material: naive CD4+ T cells sorted from blood. Subset indicated: CD45RA+ positively selected. In DNA form, the CDR3 reads TGTGCCAGCAGTTTTCTCCCTAGCGGGATTGGCGAGCAGTACTTC. Translation gives CASSFLPSGIGEQYF.